This is a list of T cell receptor beta chains from one sample in a study of cytomegalovirus exposure and HLA in healthy donors. Assay used: immunoSEQ multiplex PCR; TCRdb lists only in-frame clones, some missing. The sample yields about 180,000 clones, about 78% seen once. Sequencing was carried out using PBMCs. Every receptor here comes from a man in his sixties in good health and CMV-seronegative. The CDR3 runs from the conserved cysteine through the conserved F or W.

V gene: TRBV15
J gene: TRBJ2-2
CDR3 protein: CATSNRHVNTGELFF

V gene: TRBV29-1
J gene: NA
CDR3 protein: CSGRVASDEQYF

V gene: TRBV9
J gene: TRBJ1-1
CDR3 protein: CASSVVGSDTEAFF

V gene: TRBV30
J gene: TRBJ2-3
CDR3 protein: CAWSVPVIAAPLGDTQYF

V gene: TRBV18
J gene: TRBJ2-7
CDR3 protein: CASSPGRVHEQYF

V gene: TRBV6-1
J gene: TRBJ1-4
CDR3 protein: CASSAGATNEKLFF

V gene: TRBV18
J gene: TRBJ2-6
CDR3 protein: CASSQRSGANVLTF

V gene: TRBV28
J gene: TRBJ2-1
CDR3 protein: CASSRLSNEQFF

V gene: TRBV29-1
J gene: TRBJ1-1
CDR3 protein: CSADRAGTEAFF

V gene: TRBV28
J gene: TRBJ2-7
CDR3 protein: CASRGLAGEQYF

V gene: TRBV30
J gene: TRBJ1-4
CDR3 protein: CAWAGQRNEKLFF

V gene: TRBV5-1
J gene: TRBJ2-5
CDR3 protein: CASSLDNDKETQYF

V gene: TRBV4-2
J gene: TRBJ1-6
CDR3 protein: CASSQVGAASPLHF

V gene: TRBV19
J gene: TRBJ2-5
CDR3 protein: CASSKRISETQYF

V gene: TRBV19
J gene: TRBJ1-5
CDR3 protein: CASSPPRWGGNQPQHF

V gene: TRBV12-5
J gene: TRBJ1-5
CDR3 protein: CASGLGLNQPQHF

V gene: TRBV6-1
J gene: TRBJ1-5
CDR3 protein: CASLEDSNQPQHF

V gene: TRBV6-1
J gene: TRBJ2-7
CDR3 protein: CASSNRDEQYF

V gene: TRBV5-1
J gene: TRBJ2-2
CDR3 protein: CASSLLSANTGELFF

V gene: TRBV30
J gene: TRBJ1-1
CDR3 protein: CAWDTVTEAFF

V gene: TRBV9
J gene: TRBJ2-2
CDR3 protein: CASSVDGGTGELFF

V gene: TRBV28
J gene: TRBJ2-1
CDR3 protein: CASSYGGGNEQFF

V gene: TRBV2
J gene: TRBJ2-5
CDR3 protein: CASSSAAHLTQYF

V gene: TRBV4-1
J gene: TRBJ1-2
CDR3 protein: CASSQETVNYGYTF

V gene: TRBV29-1
J gene: TRBJ2-5
CDR3 protein: CSGTGGAETQYF

V gene: TRBV6-5
J gene: TRBJ2-7
CDR3 protein: CASSPTAGRGREYF

V gene: TRBV29-1
J gene: TRBJ2-7
CDR3 protein: CSVGMTRGYEQYF

V gene: TRBV6-4
J gene: TRBJ1-4
CDR3 protein: CASSDPEDRLNHGNEKLFF

V gene: TRBV5-5
J gene: TRBJ1-3
CDR3 protein: CASSPQTSRDSGNTIYF

V gene: TRBV19
J gene: TRBJ2-1
CDR3 protein: CASSILWGAGSSYNEQFF

V gene: TRBV5-6
J gene: TRBJ1-2
CDR3 protein: CASSLRRTGGHSYTF

V gene: TRBV5-4
J gene: TRBJ2-5
CDR3 protein: CASSLRLAGETQYF

V gene: TRBV29-1
J gene: TRBJ1-1
CDR3 protein: CSVEDRGPEAFF

V gene: TRBV5-1
J gene: TRBJ2-1
CDR3 protein: CASSSRTSGSSYNEQFF

V gene: TRBV6-1
J gene: TRBJ2-4
CDR3 protein: CASSEVRGAKNIQYF

V gene: TRBV2
J gene: TRBJ2-5
CDR3 protein: CASRRTSGGQETQYF

V gene: TRBV29-1
J gene: TRBJ2-7
CDR3 protein: CSVIGWGPGRYEQYF

V gene: TRBV5-5
J gene: TRBJ2-7
CDR3 protein: CASSLEVRTYEQYF